This entry lists 15 T cell receptor beta chains sequenced from one sample in a study of tumor-infiltrating lymphocytes in primary liver carcinoma. Bulk tissue was left unsorted, and RNA and DNA were co-extracted from about 19-30 mg of it. TCR beta cDNA was reverse-transcribed from roughly 0.45 ug of total RNA. The reaction used a constant-region primer and ProtoScript II reverse transcriptase. The TCR beta library was amplified through three nested multiplex PCR rounds in a modified ARM-PCR procedure. The two initial PCR rounds, roughly 9 cycles each, used TRBV1-TRBV30 forward and C-beta reverse primers. From the multiplex PCR reads, TCRdb called clonotypes with MiXCR, one entry per CDR3 protein. This table holds some 190,000 distinct CDR3 sequences, 85% found once. The material sequenced was tumor tissue from primary liver carcinoma. The receptors were gathered from a man in his forties with primary liver carcinoma and hepatitis B virus infection.

For this clonotype: It may be a read error: a sequence one base away is much more abundant. This rearrangement joins TRBV28 to TRBJ2-5; D is perhaps TRBD1 (6 bases). There are 16 residues in the CDR3. Trimming removed 5 bases at V and 6 bases at J, with 22 bases between. The germline V gene has CDR1 MDHEN and CDR2 SYDVKM. The CDR3 here is CASSPPTPTGWKTQYF. In DNA form, the CDR3 reads TGTGCCAGCAGTCCCCCTACCCCGACAGGTTGGAAGACCCAGTACTTC. The whole variable domain, remainder taken from reference TRBV28 and TRBJ2-5, is DVKVTQSSRYLVKRTGEKVFLECVQDMDHENMFWYRQDPGLGLRLIYFSYDVKMKEKGDIPEGYSVSREKKERFSLILESASTNQTSMYLCASSPPTPTGWKTQYFGPGTRLLVL.

CDR3: CVSISGGSSVGARTDTQYF. CDR3 sequence (DNA): TGTGTCAGTATCTCTGGGGGAAGCTCTGTTGGAGCACGCACAGATACGCAGTATTTT. The rearrangement uses TRBV11-1 and TRBJ2-3; the D gene could be TRBD1 or TRBD2 (5 bases each). CDR1 and CDR2 from the germline V gene are SGHAT and FQDESV (reference sequence). The CDR3 contains 19 residues.

Regarding this clonotype: The junction does not match germline at one end; this may be a read error. The rearrangement joins TRBV28 to TRBJ2-7; 8 bases are a match to TRBD1. This CDR3 has 13 amino acids. Germline CDR1 reads MDHEN; CDR2 reads SYDVKM. In DNA form, the CDR3 reads TGTGGCAGCCGATCGACAGGGGCCTACGAGCAGTACTTC. This translates into CGSRSTGAYEQYF.

This clonotype has just one count. The rearrangement links TRBV6-5 to TRBJ1-4; maybe TRBD1 (5 bases). The length of the CDR3 is 15 residues. Germline V CDR1 and CDR2: MNHEY, SVGAGI. V was shortened by 10 bases and J by 8 bases, with 23 bases between the two germline ends. The CDR3 loop reads CANRNTRLRGEKLFF. CDR3 sequence (DNA): TGTGCCAACAGGAATACCAGGCTCCGTGGAGAAAAACTGTTTTTT.

A note on this clonotype: At one end the junction does not follow the germline gene, possibly because of a read error. The chain links TRBV5-1 to TRBJ2-2; TRBD2 might be the D (5 bases). Germline V gene sequence: CDR1 SGHRS, CDR2 YFSETQ. The CDR3 length is 15 residues. The CDR3 loop is CASRSPLGITGELFF. DNA of the CDR3: TGCGCCAGCCGATCGCCCCTAGGGATCACCGGGGAACTGTTTTTT.

Of note for this clonotype: The junction and the germline gene differ at one end; a read error may be behind it. The V call is TRBV29-1, the J call TRBJ2-1; TRBD1 agrees at 8 bases. The CDR3 sequence is 14 residues long. Germline values: CDR1 SQVTM, CDR2 ANQGSEA. CDR3 loop: CSVDKTGVSNEQFF. Written as DNA, the CDR3 is TGCAGCGTCGACAAGACAGGGGTGAGCAATGAGCAGTTCTTT.

The chain joins TRBV4-3 to TRBJ2-3; 9 positions agree with TRBD2. The CDR3 spans 20 residues. After removal of 0 bases from V and 4 bases from J, the junction contained 17 bases not matched to a gene. CDR1 and CDR2 from the germline V gene are LGHNA and YSLEER. Written as DNA, the CDR3 is TGCGCCAGCAGCCAAGATCTTACCTCCAGGATTAGCGGGAGAGCAGATACGCAGTATTTT. Its protein is CASSQDLTSRISGRADTQYF.

The chain has TRBV14 and TRBJ2-2, with D perhaps being TRBD1 or TRBD2 (5 bases each). Between the trimmed V and J ends, which lost 3 bases and 6 bases, there was a span of 17 bases. Germline loops: CDR1 SGHDN, CDR2 FVKESK. The CDR3 loop spans 16 amino acids. The CDR3 DNA reads TGTGCCAGCAGCCAGTCAGGGACCCCGAGTGCCGGGGAGCTGTTTTTT. Translating gives CASSQSGTPSAGELFF.

As regards this clonotype: A much larger clone lies one base from this, so it may be a read error. The chain couples TRBV29-1 to TRBJ2-5, with D uncertain. Per the germline V gene, CDR1 is SQVTM and CDR2 is ANQGSEA. This CDR3 spans 12 amino acids. The CDR3 nucleotides are TGCAGCGTTTTGGGGTCCCAAGGGACCCAGTACTTC. It encodes CSVLGSQGTQYF. Full variable domain (missing parts from reference TRBV29-1 and TRBJ2-5): SAVISQKPSRDICQRGTSLTIQCQVDSQVTMMFWYRQQPGQSLTLIATANQGSEATYESGFVIDKFPISRPNLTFSTLTVSNMSPEDSSIYLCSVLGSQGTQYFGPGTRLLVL.

This clonotype came up many times. The CDR3 loop reads CASSLAGLETQYF. Written as DNA, the CDR3 is TGCGCCAGCAGCTTGGCAGGGTTAGAGACCCAGTACTTC. The chain is built from TRBV5-1 and TRBJ2-5; D perhaps matches TRBD1 (5 bases). The V end was cut by 0 bases, the J end by 4 bases, with 7 bases between. Looked up from germline, CDR1 is SGHRS and CDR2 is YFSETQ. This CDR3 comprises 13 residues.

Regarding this clonotype: This is likely a read error, given that the CDR3 carries no conserved phenylalanine or tryptophan at its end. No DNA is shown, since the ends of the CDR3 on it are uncertain; the CDR3 is the one TCRdb lists. The chain carries TRBV5-1 and TRBJ2-7; the table's D call, TRBD2, was not checked against the DNA. Germline loops: CDR1 SGHRS, CDR2 YFSETQ. Both ends counted, the CDR3 spans 14 residues. CDR3 amino acids: CASRRRAQTYEKYL.

V usage is TRBV29-1 and J usage is TRBJ2-3; TRBD2 aligns across 9 bases. This CDR3 is 14 amino acids long. V was pared by 7 bases and J by 9 bases, with 14 bases of the junction left unmatched. From germline, CDR1 is SQVTM and CDR2 ANQGSEA. The CDR3 DNA follows: TGCAGCGCTGAGGGTAGCGGGAGTGCAGGAACGCAGTATTTT. Amino acid sequence: CSAEGSGSAGTQYF.

The chain uses TRBV6-5 and TRBJ2-7; D remains ambiguous. Trimming took 10 bases from V and 6 from J, leaving 16 bases between them. This CDR3 is 12 amino acids long. Germline CDR1 and CDR2: MNHEY and SVGAGI. The CDR3 DNA follows: TGTGCCACCCAGAACCCACGGAGCGAGCAGTACTTC. Its translation: CATQNPRSEQYF.

The gene calls are TRBV11-1 and TRBJ2-3, with 7 bases aligning to TRBD1. V shed 4 bases and J 2 bases; nucleotides not matched to a gene: 18. This CDR3 region has 19 residues. CDR1 SGHAT and CDR2 FQDESV come from the germline V gene (reference sequence). CDR3 sequence (DNA): TGTGCCAGCAGCTCAGGGGGAAGGTATGTTGGAGCCCTCACAGATACGCAGTATTTT. This sequence encodes CASSSGGRYVGALTDTQYF.

About this clonotype itself: The junction departs from the called germline gene at one end, perhaps through a read error. The chain recombines TRBV29-1 with TRBJ2-1, with 13 bases aligning to TRBD2. This CDR3 has 15 amino acids. Germline loops: CDR1 SQVTM, CDR2 ANQGSEA. The CDR3 here is CSVGLAGGFYNEHCF. The CDR3 DNA reads as TGCAGCGTTGGACTAGCGGGAGGATTCTACAATGAGCATTGCTTC.